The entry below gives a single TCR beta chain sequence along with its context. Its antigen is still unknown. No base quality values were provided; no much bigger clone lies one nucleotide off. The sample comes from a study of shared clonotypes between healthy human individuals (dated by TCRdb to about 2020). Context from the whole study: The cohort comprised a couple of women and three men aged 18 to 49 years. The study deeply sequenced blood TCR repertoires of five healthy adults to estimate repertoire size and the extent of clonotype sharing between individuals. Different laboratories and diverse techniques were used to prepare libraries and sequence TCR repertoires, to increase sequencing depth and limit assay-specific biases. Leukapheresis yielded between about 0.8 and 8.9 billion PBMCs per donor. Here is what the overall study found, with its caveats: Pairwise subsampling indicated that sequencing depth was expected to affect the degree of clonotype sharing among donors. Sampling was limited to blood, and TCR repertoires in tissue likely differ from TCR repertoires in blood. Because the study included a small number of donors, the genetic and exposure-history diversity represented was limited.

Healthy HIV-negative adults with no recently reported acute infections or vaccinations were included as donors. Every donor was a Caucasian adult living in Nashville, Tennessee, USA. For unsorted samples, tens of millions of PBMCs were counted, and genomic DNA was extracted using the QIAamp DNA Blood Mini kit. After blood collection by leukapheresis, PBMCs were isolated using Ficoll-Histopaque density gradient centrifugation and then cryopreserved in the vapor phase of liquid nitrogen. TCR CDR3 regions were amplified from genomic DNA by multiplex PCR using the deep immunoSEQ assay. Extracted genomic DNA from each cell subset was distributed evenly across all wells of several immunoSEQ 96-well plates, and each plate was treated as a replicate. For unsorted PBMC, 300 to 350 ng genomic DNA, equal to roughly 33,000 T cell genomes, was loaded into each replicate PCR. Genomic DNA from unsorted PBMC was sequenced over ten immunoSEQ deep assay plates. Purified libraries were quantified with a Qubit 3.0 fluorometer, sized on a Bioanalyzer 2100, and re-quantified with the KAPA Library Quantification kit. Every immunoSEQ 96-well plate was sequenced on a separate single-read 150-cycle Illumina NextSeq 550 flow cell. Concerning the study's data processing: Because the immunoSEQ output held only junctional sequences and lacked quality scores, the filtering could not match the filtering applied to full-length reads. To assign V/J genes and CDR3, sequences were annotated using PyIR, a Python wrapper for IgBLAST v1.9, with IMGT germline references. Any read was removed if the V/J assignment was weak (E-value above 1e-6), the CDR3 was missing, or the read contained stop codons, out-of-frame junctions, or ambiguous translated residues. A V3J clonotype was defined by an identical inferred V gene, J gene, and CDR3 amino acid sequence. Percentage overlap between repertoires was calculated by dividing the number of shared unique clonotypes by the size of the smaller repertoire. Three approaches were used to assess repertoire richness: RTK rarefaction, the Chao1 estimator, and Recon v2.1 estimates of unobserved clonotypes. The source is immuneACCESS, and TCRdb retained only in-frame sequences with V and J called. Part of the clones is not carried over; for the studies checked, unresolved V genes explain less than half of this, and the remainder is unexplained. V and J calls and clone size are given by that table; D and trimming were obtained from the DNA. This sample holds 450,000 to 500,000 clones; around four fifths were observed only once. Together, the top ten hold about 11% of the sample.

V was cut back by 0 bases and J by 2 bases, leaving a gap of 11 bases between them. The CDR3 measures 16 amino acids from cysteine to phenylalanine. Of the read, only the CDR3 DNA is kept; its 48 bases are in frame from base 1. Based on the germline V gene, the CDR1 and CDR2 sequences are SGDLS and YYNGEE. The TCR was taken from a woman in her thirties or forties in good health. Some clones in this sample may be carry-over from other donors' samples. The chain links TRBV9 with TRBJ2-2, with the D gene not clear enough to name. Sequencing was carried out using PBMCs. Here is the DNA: TGTGCCAGCAGCGTAGGGGCGAGCCCAAACACCGGGGAGCTGTTTTTT. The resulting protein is CASSVGASPNTGELFF.